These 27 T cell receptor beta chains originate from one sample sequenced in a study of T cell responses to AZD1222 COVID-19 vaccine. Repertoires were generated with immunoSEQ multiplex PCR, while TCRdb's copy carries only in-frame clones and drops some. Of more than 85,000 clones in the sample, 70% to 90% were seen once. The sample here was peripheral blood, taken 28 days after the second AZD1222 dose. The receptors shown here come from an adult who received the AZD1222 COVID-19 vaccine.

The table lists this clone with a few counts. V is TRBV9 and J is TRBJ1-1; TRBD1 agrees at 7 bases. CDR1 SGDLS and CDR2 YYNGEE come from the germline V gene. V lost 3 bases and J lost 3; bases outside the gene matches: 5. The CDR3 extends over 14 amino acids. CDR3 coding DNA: TGTGCCAGCAGCGAAAGTCAGGGGGACACTGAAGCTTTCTTT. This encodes CASSESQGDTEAFF.

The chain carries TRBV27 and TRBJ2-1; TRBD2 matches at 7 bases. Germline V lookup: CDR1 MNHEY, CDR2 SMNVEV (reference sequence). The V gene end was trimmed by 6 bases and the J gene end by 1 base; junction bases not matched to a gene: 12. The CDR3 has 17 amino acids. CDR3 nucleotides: TGTGCCAGCAGCACGACTGCTAGCGGCATTTCCTACAATGAGCAGTTCTTC. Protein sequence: CASSTTASGISYNEQFF.

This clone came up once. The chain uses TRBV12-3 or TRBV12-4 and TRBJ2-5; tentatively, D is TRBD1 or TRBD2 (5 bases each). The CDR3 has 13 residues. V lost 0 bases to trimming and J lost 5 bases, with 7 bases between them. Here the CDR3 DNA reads TGTGCCAGCAGTTTAGCAGGGACGGAGACCCAGTACTTC. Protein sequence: CASSLAGTETQYF.

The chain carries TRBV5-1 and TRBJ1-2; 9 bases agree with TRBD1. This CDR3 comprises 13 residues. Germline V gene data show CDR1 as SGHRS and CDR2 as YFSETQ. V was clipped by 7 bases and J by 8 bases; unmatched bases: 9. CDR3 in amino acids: CASRGQGLFGYTF. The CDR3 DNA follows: TGCGCCAGCCGGGGACAGGGACTTTTCGGCTACACCTTC.

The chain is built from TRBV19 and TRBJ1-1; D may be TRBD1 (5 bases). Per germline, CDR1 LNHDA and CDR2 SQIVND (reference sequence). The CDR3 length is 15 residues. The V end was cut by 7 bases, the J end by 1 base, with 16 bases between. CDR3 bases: TGTGCCAGTACTGACTGGGGGGGTCCGAACACTGAAGCTTTCTTT. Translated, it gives CASTDWGGPNTEAFF.

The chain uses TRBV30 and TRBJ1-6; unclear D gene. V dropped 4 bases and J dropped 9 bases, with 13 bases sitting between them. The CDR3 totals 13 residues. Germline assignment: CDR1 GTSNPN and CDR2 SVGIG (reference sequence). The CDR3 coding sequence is TGTGCCTGGACAGTCGGCAAGGTTTCACCCCTCCACTTT. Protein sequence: CAWTVGKVSPLHF. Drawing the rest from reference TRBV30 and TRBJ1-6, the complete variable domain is SQTIHQWPATLVQPVGSPLSLECTVEGTSNPNLYWYRQAAGRGLQLLFYSVGIGQISSEVPQNLSASRPQDRQFILSSKKLLLSDSGFYLCAWTVGKVSPLHFGNGTRLTVT.

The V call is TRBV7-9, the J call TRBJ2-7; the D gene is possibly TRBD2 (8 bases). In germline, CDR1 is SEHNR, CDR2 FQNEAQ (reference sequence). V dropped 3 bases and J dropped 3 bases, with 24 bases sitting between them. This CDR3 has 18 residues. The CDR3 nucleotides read TGTGCCAGCAGCTTTAGCGGGACAGAGTCCCTGCCTAACTACGAGCAGTACTTC. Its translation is CASSFSGTESLPNYEQYF.

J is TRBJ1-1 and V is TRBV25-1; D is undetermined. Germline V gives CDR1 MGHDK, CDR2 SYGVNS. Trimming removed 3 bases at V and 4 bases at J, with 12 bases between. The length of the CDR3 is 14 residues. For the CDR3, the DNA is TGTGCCAGCAGTGATTTGGGAGAAGGCACTGAAGCTTTCTTT. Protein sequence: CASSDLGEGTEAFF.

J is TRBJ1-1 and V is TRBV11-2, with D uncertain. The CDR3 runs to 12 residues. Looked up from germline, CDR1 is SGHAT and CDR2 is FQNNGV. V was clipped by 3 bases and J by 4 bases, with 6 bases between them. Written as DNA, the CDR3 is TGTGCCAGCAGCTTTAAGGGCACTGAAGCTTTCTTT. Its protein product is CASSFKGTEAFF.

CDR3 in amino acids: CASTVRGPQYF. CDR3 DNA: TGTGCCAGCACCGTCCGGGGGCCCCAGTACTTC. The rearrangement joins TRBV21-1 to TRBJ2-5. TRBV21-1 is listed as a pseudogene. There are 11 residues in the CDR3.

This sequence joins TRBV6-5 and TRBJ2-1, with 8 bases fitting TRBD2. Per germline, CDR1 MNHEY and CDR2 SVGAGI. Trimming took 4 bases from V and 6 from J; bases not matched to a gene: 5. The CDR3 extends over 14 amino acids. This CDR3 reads CASSSLAGINEQFF. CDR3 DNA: TGTGCCAGCAGTTCCTTAGCGGGGATCAATGAGCAGTTCTTC.

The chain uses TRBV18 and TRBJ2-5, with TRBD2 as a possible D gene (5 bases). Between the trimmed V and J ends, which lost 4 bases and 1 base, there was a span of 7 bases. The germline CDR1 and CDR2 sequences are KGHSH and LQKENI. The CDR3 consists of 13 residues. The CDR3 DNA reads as TGTGCCAGCTCACGAGGGTCCCAAGAGACCCAGTACTTC. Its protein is CASSRGSQETQYF. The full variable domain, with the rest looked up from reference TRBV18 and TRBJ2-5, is NAGVMQNPRHLVRRRGQEARLRCSPMKGHSHVYWYRQLPEEGLKFMVYLQKENIIDESGMPKERFSAEFPKEGPSILRIQQVVRGDSAAYFCASSRGSQETQYFGPGTRLLVL.

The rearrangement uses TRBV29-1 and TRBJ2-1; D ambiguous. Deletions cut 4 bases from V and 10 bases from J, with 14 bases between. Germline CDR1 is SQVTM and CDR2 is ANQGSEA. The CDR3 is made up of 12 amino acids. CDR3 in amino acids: CSVGARNSEQFF. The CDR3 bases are TGCAGCGTTGGCGCCAGAAACTCCGAGCAGTTCTTC.

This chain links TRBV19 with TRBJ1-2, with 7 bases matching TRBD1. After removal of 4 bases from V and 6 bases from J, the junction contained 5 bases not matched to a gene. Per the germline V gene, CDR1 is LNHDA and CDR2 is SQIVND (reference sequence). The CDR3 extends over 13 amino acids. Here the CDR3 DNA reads TGTGCCAGTAGTACCCAAGGGGGCAATGGCTACACCTTC. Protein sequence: CASSTQGGNGYTF.

In DNA, the CDR3 is TGTGCCAGCAGTCCAAGACAGGGTATCAATGAGCAGTTCTTC. Its protein is CASSPRQGINEQFF. This rearrangement joins TRBV6-5 to TRBJ2-1; 7 bases align to TRBD1. After removal of 5 bases from V and 6 bases from J, the junction contained 7 bases not matched to a gene. This CDR3 spans 14 amino acids. CDR1 MNHEY and CDR2 SVGAGI come from the germline V gene.

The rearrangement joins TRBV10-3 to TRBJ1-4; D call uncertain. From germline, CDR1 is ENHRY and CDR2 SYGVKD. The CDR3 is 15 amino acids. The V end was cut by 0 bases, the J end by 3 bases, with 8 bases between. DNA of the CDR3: TGTGCCATCAGTGAGTCATTGCAAGCTAATGAAAAACTGTTTTTT. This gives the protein CAISESLQANEKLFF.

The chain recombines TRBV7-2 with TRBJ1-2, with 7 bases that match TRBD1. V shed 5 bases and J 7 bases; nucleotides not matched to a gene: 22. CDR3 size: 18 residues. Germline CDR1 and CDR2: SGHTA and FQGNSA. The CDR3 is CASSPQGGAGREKSGYTF. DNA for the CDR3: TGTGCCAGCAGCCCCCAGGGGGGGGCAGGGCGGGAGAAAAGTGGCTACACCTTC.

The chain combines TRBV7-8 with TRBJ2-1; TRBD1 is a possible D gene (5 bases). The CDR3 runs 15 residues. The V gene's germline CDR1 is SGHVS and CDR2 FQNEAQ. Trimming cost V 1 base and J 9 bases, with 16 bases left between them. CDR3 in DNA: TGTGCCAGCAGCTTAGTAGGATCCCTAAGGGGTGAGCAGTTCTTC. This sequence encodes CASSLVGSLRGEQFF.

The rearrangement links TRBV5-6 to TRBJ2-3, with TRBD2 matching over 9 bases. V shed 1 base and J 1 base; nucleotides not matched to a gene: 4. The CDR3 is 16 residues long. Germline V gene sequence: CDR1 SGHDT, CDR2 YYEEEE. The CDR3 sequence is CASSLIAGGGTDTQYF. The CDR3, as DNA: TGTGCCAGCAGCTTGATCGCGGGGGGGGGCACAGATACGCAGTATTTT.

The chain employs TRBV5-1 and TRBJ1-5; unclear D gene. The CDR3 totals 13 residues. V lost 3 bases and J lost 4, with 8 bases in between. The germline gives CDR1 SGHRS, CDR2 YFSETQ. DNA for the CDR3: TGCGCCAGCAGCTCGTCTATTAATCAGCCCCAGCATTTT. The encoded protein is CASSSSINQPQHF.

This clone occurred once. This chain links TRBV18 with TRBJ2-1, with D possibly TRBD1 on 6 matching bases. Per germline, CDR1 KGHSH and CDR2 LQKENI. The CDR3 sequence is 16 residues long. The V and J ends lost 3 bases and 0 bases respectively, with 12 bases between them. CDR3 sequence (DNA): TGTGCCAGCTCACCGGAAACAGGGAGCTCCTACAATGAGCAGTTCTTC. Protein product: CASSPETGSSYNEQFF. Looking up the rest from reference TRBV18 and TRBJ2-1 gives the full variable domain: NAGVMQNPRHLVRRRGQEARLRCSPMKGHSHVYWYRQLPEEGLKFMVYLQKENIIDESGMPKERFSAEFPKEGPSILRIQQVVRGDSAAYFCASSPETGSSYNEQFFGPGTRLTVL.

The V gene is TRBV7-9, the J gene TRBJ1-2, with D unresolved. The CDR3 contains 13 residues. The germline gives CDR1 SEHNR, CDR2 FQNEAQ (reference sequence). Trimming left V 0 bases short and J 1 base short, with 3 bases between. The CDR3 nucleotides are TGTGCCAGCAGCTTAGCGAATAACTATGGCTACACCTTC. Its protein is CASSLANNYGYTF.

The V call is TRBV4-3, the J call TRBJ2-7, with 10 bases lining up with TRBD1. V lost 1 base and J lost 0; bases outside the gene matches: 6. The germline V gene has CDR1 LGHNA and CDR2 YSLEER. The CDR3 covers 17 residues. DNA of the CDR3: TGCGCCAGCAGCCAAGTATCGGGACAGGGGAACTCCTACGAGCAGTACTTC. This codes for CASSQVSGQGNSYEQYF.

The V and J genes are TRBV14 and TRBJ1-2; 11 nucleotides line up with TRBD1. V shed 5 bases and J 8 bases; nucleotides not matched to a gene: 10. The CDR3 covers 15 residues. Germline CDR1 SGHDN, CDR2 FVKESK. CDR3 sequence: CASSYRTGGAKGYTF. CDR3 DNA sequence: TGTGCCAGCAGCTACCGGACAGGGGGCGCGAAAGGCTACACCTTC.

The CDR3 bases are TGTGCCAGCAGCTCAAGAGTAGGGAGGGGAAACAATGAGCAGTTCTTC. Its translation: CASSSRVGRGNNEQFF. The genes are TRBV7-3 and TRBJ2-1; 7 bases fit TRBD2. The CDR3 totals 16 residues. V trimming: 4 bases; J trimming: 5 bases; junction bases outside the gene matches: 11. Germline V CDR1 and CDR2: SGHTA, FQGTGA. Together with reference TRBV7-3 and TRBJ2-1, the CDR3 gives the full variable domain: GAGVSQTPSNKVTEKGKYVELRCDPISGHTALYWYRQSLGQGPEFLIYFQGTGAADDSGLPNDRFFAVRPEGSVSTLKIQRTERGDSAVYLCASSSRVGRGNNEQFFGPGTRLTVL.

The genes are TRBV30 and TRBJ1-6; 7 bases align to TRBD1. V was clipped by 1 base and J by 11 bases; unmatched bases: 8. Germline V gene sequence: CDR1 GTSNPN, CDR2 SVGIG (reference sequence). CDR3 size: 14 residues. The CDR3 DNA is TGTGCCTGGAGTGCCCACACAGGGGCGGCACCCCTCCACTTT. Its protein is CAWSAHTGAAPLHF.

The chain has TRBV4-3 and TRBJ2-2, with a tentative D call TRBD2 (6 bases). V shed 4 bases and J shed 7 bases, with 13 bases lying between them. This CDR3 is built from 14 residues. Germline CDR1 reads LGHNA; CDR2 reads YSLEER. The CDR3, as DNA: TGCGCCAGCAGCCCTCAGGGAGGTGGCGGGGAGCTGTTTTTT. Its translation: CASSPQGGGGELFF.